The 5 T cell receptor beta chains reported below all come from one sample, sequenced in a study of identical twins. TCRdb re-derived calls from the 5' RACE reads in MiXCR, one entry per CDR3 protein. The sample carries hundreds of thousands of distinct CDR3 sequences, around 8.3% recorded once. A further study also used this sample, focusing on yellow fever vaccine responses in identical twins.

Sequences were obtained from PBMCs. These receptors originate from a woman under 30 in good health.

This clonotype was detected a few times. The chain links TRBV7-8 to TRBJ1-5; 9 positions match TRBD1. CDR1 and CDR2 from the germline V gene are SGHVS and FQNEAQ. Trimming at V came to 5 bases and at J to 1 base, leaving 15 bases not matched to a gene. This CDR3 has 19 amino acids. CDR3 loop: CASSVLPGTGRWSNQPQHF. DNA for the CDR3: TGTGCCAGCAGCGTGCTACCCGGGACAGGGCGATGGAGCAATCAGCCCCAGCATTTT.

The chain uses TRBV14 and TRBJ2-7; no definite D call. Germline V gene data show CDR1 as SGHDN and CDR2 as FVKESK. V lost 1 base and J 2 bases, leaving 9 bases between the germline ends. The CDR3 has 14 residues. CDR3 loop: CASSQGSHTYEQYF. In DNA form, the CDR3 reads TGTGCCAGCAGCCAAGGATCACATACCTACGAGCAGTACTTC. Combining the CDR3 with reference TRBV14 and TRBJ2-7 gives the whole variable domain EAGVTQFPSHSVIEKGQTVTLRCDPISGHDNLYWYRRVMGKEIKFLLHFVKESKQDESGMPNNRFLAERTGGTYSTLKVQPAELEDSGVYFCASSQGSHTYEQYFGPGTRLTVT.

V usage is TRBV5-6 and J usage is TRBJ2-7; tentatively, D is TRBD1 (5 bases). This CDR3 contains 17 residues. Germline V lookup: CDR1 SGHDT, CDR2 YYEEEE. The V end was cut by 2 bases, the J end by 2 bases, with 20 bases between. In DNA form, the CDR3 reads TGTGCCAGCAGCTTCGCTGAAAACGTACAGGATGCCTACGAGCAGTACTTC. It translates to CASSFAENVQDAYEQYF.

CDR3 sequence: CASSEKGGYEQFF. CDR3 bases: TGTGCCAGCTCCGAAAAGGGCGGGTATGAGCAGTTCTTC. The rearrangement joins TRBV11-2 to TRBJ2-1, with TRBD2 as a possible D gene (5 bases). There are 13 residues in the CDR3. The ends were cut back, 8 bases at V and 8 bases at J, with 16 bases in the middle. Germline assignment: CDR1 SGHAT and CDR2 FQNNGV.

This clonotype came up a few times. V usage is TRBV20-1 and J usage is TRBJ2-3, with 9 positions matching TRBD2. Trimming removed 1 base from V and 5 bases from J; junction bases left unmatched: 4. This CDR3 has 14 amino acids. Germline CDR1 DFQATT, CDR2 SNEGSKA (reference sequence). For the CDR3, the DNA is TGCAGTGCTAGAGTGCCAGCGGGGGGAGATACGCAGTATTTT. Residues: CSARVPAGGDTQYF.